The entry that follows covers one T cell receptor (beta chain) sequence. TCRdb analysed the 5' RACE reads with MiXCR anew, one entry per CDR3 protein. The table includes about 120,000 distinct CDR3 sequences, 12% to 15% detected once. This record belongs to a study of T cells after yellow fever vaccination. Material: CD8+ T cells sorted from PBMCs, obtained 5 days after the yellow fever booster vaccination. The clonotype was recovered from a man aged 18-30 years who received the YFV17D yellow fever vaccine.

The CDR3 nucleotides read TGTGCCAGCAGTTACTCGGTGGGCGCGATCACTGAAGCTTTCTTT. This sequence encodes CASSYSVGAITEAFF. This sequence joins TRBV6-5 and TRBJ1-1, with D hard to call. CDR3 length: 15 residues. V lost 0 bases and J lost 4, with 12 bases in between. Germline values: CDR1 MNHEY, CDR2 SVGAGI.